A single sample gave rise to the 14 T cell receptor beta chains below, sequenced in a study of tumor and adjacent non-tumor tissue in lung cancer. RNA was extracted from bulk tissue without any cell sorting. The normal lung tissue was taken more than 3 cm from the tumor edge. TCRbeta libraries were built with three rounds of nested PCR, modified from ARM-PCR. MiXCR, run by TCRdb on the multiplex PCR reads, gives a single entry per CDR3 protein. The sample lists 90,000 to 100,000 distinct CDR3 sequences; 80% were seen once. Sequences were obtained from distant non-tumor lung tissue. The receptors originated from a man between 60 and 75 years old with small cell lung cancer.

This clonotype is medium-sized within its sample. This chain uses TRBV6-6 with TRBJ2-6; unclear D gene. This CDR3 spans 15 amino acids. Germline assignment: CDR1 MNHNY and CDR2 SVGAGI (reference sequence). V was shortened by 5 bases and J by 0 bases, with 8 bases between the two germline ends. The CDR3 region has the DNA TGTGCCAGCAGTGTGGTTCTCTCTGGGGCCAACGTCCTGACTTTC. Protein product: CASSVVLSGANVLTF.

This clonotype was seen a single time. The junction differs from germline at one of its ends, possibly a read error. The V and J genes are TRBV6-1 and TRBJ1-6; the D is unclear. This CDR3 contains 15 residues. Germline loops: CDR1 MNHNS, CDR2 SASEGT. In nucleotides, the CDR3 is TGTGCCAGCAGTGAAGAGAGCAGGAGGACTTCACCACTCCACTTT. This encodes CASSEESRRTSPLHF.

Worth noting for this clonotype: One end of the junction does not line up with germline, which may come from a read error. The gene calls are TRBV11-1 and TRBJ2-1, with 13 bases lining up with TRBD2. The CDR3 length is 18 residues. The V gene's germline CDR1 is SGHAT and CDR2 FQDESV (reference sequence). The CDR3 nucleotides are TGTTCCAGCAGCTCAGAATCGAGGACTAGCGGGAGTGGTAACGAGCAATTCTTC. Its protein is CSSSSESRTSGSGNEQFF.

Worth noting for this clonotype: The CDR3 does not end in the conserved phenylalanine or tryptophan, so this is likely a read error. CDR3 sequence (DNA): TGTGCCAGCAGTTTAATGTACAGGGAGGAGACCCAGTACTGC. It codes for CASSLMYREETQYC. V gene TRBV12-3 or TRBV12-4 combines with J gene TRBJ2-5; a weak D match, TRBD1 (6 bases). The V end was cut by 2 bases, the J end by 5 bases, with 12 bases between. The CDR3 length is 14 residues.

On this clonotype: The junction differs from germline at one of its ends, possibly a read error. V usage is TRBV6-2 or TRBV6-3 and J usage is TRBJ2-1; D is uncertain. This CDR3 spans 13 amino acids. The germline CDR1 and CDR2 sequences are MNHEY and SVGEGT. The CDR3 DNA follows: TGTGCCAACAGTACCGGTCCTAACAGTGAGCAATTCTTC. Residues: CANSTGPNSEQFF.

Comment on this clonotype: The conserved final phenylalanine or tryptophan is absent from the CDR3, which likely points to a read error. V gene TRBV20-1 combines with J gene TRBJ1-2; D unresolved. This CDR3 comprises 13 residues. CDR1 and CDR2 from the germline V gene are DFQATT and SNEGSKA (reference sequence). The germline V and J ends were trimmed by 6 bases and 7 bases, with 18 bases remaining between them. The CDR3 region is CSAAMPQDVGYTL. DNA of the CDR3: TGCAGTGCCGCGATGCCGCAGGATGTTGGCTACACCTTA.

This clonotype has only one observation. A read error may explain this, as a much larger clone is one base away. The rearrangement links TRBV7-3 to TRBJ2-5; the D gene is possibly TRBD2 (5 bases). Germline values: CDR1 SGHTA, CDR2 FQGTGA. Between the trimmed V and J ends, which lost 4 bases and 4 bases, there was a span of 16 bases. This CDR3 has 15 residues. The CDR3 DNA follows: TGTGCCAGCAGCTCAGCGAGAGGGTCAGGAGAGACCCAGTACTTC. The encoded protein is CASSSARGSGETQYF.

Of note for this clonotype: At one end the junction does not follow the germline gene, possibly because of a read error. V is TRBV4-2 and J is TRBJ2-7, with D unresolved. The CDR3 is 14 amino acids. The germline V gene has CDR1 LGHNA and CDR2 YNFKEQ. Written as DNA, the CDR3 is TGTGCCAGGAGCCAAGGTACCGGTGGGAACGAGCAGTACTTC. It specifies CARSQGTGGNEQYF.

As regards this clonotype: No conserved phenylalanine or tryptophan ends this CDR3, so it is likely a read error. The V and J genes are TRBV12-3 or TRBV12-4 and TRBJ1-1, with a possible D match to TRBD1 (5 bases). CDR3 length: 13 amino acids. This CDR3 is CASSWTLNTEAFL. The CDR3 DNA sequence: TGTGCCAGCAGCTGGACACTGAACACTGAGGCTTTCCTT.

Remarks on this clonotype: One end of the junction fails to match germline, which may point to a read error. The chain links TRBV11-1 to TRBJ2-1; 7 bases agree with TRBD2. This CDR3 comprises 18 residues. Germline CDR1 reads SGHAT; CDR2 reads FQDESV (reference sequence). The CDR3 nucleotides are TGTGCCAGTAGCTCAGAATCGAGGACTAGAGGGAATGGTAATAAGCAATTCTTC. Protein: CASSSESRTRGNGNKQFF.

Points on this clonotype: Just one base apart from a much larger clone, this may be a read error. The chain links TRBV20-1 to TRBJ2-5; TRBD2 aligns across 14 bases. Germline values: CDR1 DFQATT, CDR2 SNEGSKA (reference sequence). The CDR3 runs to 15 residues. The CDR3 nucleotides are TGCAGTGCGGACGGACTAGCGGGAGGAAAAGAGATCCAGTACTTC. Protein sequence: CSADGLAGGKEIQYF.

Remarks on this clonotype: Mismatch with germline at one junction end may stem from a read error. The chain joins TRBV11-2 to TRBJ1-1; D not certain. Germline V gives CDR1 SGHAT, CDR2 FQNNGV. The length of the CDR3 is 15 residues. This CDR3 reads CASGLATVMNTEAFF. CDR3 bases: TGTGCCAGCGGCTTAGCAACAGTAATGAACACTGAAGCTTTCTTT.

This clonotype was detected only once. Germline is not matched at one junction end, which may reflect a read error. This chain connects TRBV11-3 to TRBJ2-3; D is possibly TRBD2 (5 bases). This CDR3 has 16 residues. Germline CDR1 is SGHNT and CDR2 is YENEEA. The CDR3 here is CASNLASGSSTDTRYF. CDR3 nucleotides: TGTGCCAGCAACTTGGCCTCGGGGTCTAGCACAGATACGCGGTATTTT.

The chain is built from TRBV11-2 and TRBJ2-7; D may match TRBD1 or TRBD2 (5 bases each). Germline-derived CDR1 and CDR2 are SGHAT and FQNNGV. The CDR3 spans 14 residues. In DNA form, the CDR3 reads TGTGCCAGCAGCTTAACCCAGGGACCTTACGAGCAATACGTC. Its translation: CASSLTQGPYEQYV.